This T cell receptor beta chain was observed in a study of regulatory T cells in long-lasting Graves disease. Trimming pared 1 base from V and 11 bases from J, leaving 14 bases between. The CDR3 extends over 14 amino acids. CDR1 and CDR2 (germline): MGHRA, YSYEKL. Stated time point: persistent/refractory GD, antithyroid drugs over 5 years with positive TRAb. The TCR library was prepared using RNA isolated from PBMCs. Peripheral blood, at approximately 9 milliliters, went into EDTA tubes. Assembly of TCR beta libraries relied on iRepertoire HTBI primers together with Arm-PCR of CDR3 regions. Each CDR3 protein is one row after TCRdb ran MiXCR on the multiplex PCR reads. The table lists approximately 350,000 distinct CDR3 sequences, 23% of them singletons.

The sequence derives from a woman between 35 and 50 years old with Graves disease. The V call is TRBV4-1, the J call TRBJ1-4, with D unclear. Sequencing was performed on peripheral blood mononuclear cells (PBMCs), taken when the disease was refractory, from a patient treated with antithyroid drugs. CDR3 sequence reads: CASSQAGLYGKLFF. The CDR3, as DNA: TGCGCCAGCAGCCAAGCAGGACTCTATGGTAAACTGTTTTTT.